The 3 T cell receptor beta chains presented below share a single source sample, sequenced in a study of blood T cell repertoires in COVID-19. Profiling relied on immunoSEQ multiplex PCR, and the TCRdb table lists in-frame clones only, not all of them. This table has about 440,000 clones, 70% to 90% appearing once. Sequenced material: peripheral blood. All receptors derive from a woman in her fifties or sixties with COVID-19, enrolled during active disease.

This rearrangement joins TRBV27 to TRBJ2-3, with 7 bases identical to TRBD2. The CDR3 has 15 residues. V trimming: 2 bases; J trimming: 4 bases; junction bases outside the gene matches: 6. Germline lookup yields CDR1 MNHEY and CDR2 SMNVEV (reference sequence). CDR3 region: CASSLGGGPADTQYF. The CDR3 bases are TGTGCCAGCAGTTTAGGCGGGGGTCCCGCAGATACGCAGTATTTT.

The CDR3 nucleotides read TGCGCCAGCAGCCTCCTCGGGGGACAGGGTAACACTGAAGCTTTCTTT. This translates into CASSLLGGQGNTEAFF. The V gene is TRBV4-1, the J gene TRBJ1-1, with 9 positions matching TRBD1. CDR1 MGHRA and CDR2 YSYEKL come from the germline V gene. The CDR3 loop spans 16 amino acids. J was trimmed by 2 bases and V by 4 bases; bases with no gene match: 8.

The chain couples TRBV7-9 to TRBJ2-7; 11 bases agree with TRBD1. V was pared by 4 bases and J by 4 bases, with 3 bases of the junction left unmatched. Germline CDR1 reads SEHNR; CDR2 reads FQNEAQ (reference sequence). The CDR3 contains 14 residues. CDR3 sequence (DNA): TGTGCCAGCAGCTACTGGGACAGGGGGTACGAGCAGTACTTC. It encodes CASSYWDRGYEQYF.